The rows below give T cell receptor beta chains drawn from one sample of a study of blood T cell repertoires in COVID-19. TCRdb keeps only in-frame clones here, not all; method: immunoSEQ multiplex PCR. Of roughly 60,000 clones detected, roughly 92% appear once; the ten largest clones hold about 4.6%. Sequences were obtained from peripheral blood. These receptors all stem from a man aged 50 to 60 with active COVID-19. CDR3s include the opening cysteine and the closing phenylalanine or tryptophan. A D gene is named only where the DNA matches it firmly. Rows may omit the clone size; those that give it use once, few, many or a size class.

j_call d_call cdr3_length v_call clone_size cdr3_nt cdr3_aa
TRBJ1-3 . 14 TRBV28 . TGTGCCAGCTCCCAACAGGGTGCTGGAAACACCATATATTTT CASSQQGAGNTIYF
TRBJ2-7 TRBD2 16 TRBV28 once TGTGCCAGCAGTTTTTTGACTAGCGGGTCCTCCTACGAGCAGTACTTC CASSFLTSGSSYEQYF
TRBJ2-3 TRBD1 15 TRBV28 . TGTGCCAGCGGCCCAACAGGGGGCGCCCCAGATACGCAGTATTTT CASGPTGGAPDTQYF
TRBJ2-2 . 16 TRBV5-4 . TGTGCCAGCAGCTTGGGGGAACAGGGAAACACCGGGGAGCTGTTTTTT CASSLGEQGNTGELFF
TRBJ1-2 TRBD1 12 TRBV12-3/TRBV12-4 once TGTGCCAGCAGGACAGGGGGCGGTGGCTACACCTTC CASRTGGGGYTF
TRBJ1-5 . 12 TRBV7-9 . TGTGCCAGCAGCCCCGGCAATCAGCCCCAGCATTTT CASSPGNQPQHF
TRBJ1-6 . 15 TRBV4-2 . TGTGCCAGCAGCCAAGGGAGAGAGGTTAGTTCACCCCTCCACTTT CASSQGREVSSPLHF
TRBJ1-2 . 14 TRBV2 . TGTGCCAGCAGTGAAGTCGGCAGACTCTATGGCTACACCTTC CASSEVGRLYGYTF
TRBJ2-6 TRBD1 18 TRBV18 . TGTGCCAGCTCACCTGTGACAGGGTACGGTTCTGGGGCCAACGTCCTGACTTTC CASSPVTGYGSGANVLTF
TRBJ2-1 . 15 TRBV9 . TGTGCCAGCAGCGTAGCTCCATTAGGAGAGGATGAGCAGTTCTTC CASSVAPLGEDEQFF
TRBJ1-1 TRBD1 19 TRBV12-5 . TGTGCTAGTGGTTTGGTACTAAACCCGGGACAGCGGGTTATCCCTGAAGCTTTCTTT CASGLVLNPGQRVIPEAFF
TRBJ2-5 . 14 TRBV27 . TGTGCCAGCAGTTTCGCCGGGAGTTCAGAGACCCAGTACTTC CASSFAGSSETQYF
TRBJ2-1 TRBD2 17 TRBV7-3 . TGTGCCAGCAGCTTAAGGCCCCCGGGACTAGCGGGGCCCGAGCAGTTCTTC CASSLRPPGLAGPEQFF
TRBJ1-1 . 15 TRBV2 . TGTGCCAGCAGTCCTCGACAGAGAATGAACACTGAAGCTTTCTTT CASSPRQRMNTEAFF
TRBJ1-2 TRBD1 16 TRBV27 . TGTGCCAGCAGTTTTATCCAGGGGGCAATACACTATGGCTACACCTTC CASSFIQGAIHYGYTF
TRBJ1-2 TRBD1 15 TRBV7-2 . TGTGCCAGCAGCTTAGCCGGGACAGGGACCGGCGGCTACACCTTC CASSLAGTGTGGYTF
TRBJ1-6 . 12 TRBV4-3 . TGCGCCAGCAGCCAAGATAAATCACCCCTCCACTTT CASSQDKSPLHF
TRBJ1-2 . 14 TRBV24-1 few TGTGCCACCAGTGATGCCCCGGGATTAGATGGCTACACCTTC CATSDAPGLDGYTF
TRBJ2-5 . 14 TRBV18 . TGTGCCAGCTCACCCCCCGGGATCAAAGAGACCCAGTACTTC CASSPPGIKETQYF
TRBJ2-4 . 13 TRBV10-3 . TGTGCCATCAGTGAGTCGCAGGGCCCGGTTGCGTATTTC CAISESQGPVAYF
TRBJ2-1 TRBD2 15 TRBV3-1/TRBV3-2 once TGTGCCAGCAGCCAATCTCGCGGGGGGGCAAGTGAGCAGTTCTTC CASSQSRGGASEQFF
TRBJ2-1 TRBD2 16 TRBV5-1 . TGCGCCAGCAGCTTGAGTAGCGGGAGCTCCTACAATGAGCAGTTCTTC CASSLSSGSSYNEQFF
TRBJ2-7 TRBD2 15 TRBV7-8 . TGTGCCAGCAGCCCCAGGCCGCGGGAGTTCAACGAGCAGTACTTC CASSPRPREFNEQYF
TRBJ1-1 TRBD1 15 TRBV9 . TGTGCCAGCAGCGGCAAACAGGGGTCGAACACTGAAGCTTTCTTT CASSGKQGSNTEAFF
TRBJ1-2 . 15 TRBV5-1 . TGCGCCAGCAGCCTTCAAGGGGACACTAACTATGGCTACACCTTC CASSLQGDTNYGYTF
TRBJ2-1 . 12 TRBV12-3/TRBV12-4 . TGTGCCAGCGCGCATTTCTACAATGAGCAGTTCTTC CASAHFYNEQFF
TRBJ1-2 . 15 TRBV6-2/TRBV6-3 . TGTGCCAGCAGCCGGACGGGGGGGCCTTTGTATGGCTACACCTTC CASSRTGGPLYGYTF
TRBJ1-2 . 11 TRBV20-1 . TGCAGTGCTAGGGCAGGGAACGGCTACACCTTC CSARAGNGYTF
TRBJ1-4 . 13 TRBV27 . TGTGCCAGCCGGGGATTGATTAATGAAAAACTGTTTTTT CASRGLINEKLFF
TRBJ2-3 TRBD1 14 TRBV6-2/TRBV6-3 once TGTGCCAGCAGCCCAGGGGGCTGGCCAGATACGCAGTATTTT CASSPGGWPDTQYF